This TCR beta chain was recorded in a study of T cell responses to AZD1222 COVID-19 vaccine. General study results and limits: Rises in breadth and depth of Spike-specific TCRs came after two AZD1222 doses.

Clones were read by immunoSEQ multiplex PCR, and TCRdb kept only the in-frame ones, dropping some. The sample lists 110,000 to 150,000 clones, roughly 88% occurring once. As to this clone: Its antigen is unidentified.

This sequence originates from an adult in good health. This specimen was peripheral blood, taken on day 0 of AZD1222 vaccination.

The DNA of the CDR3 is TGTGCCAGCAGTTCCCTAAGGGCGGACAGGGTCCCAAATGAGCAGTTCTTC. Translation gives CASSSLRADRVPNEQFF. The genes are TRBV28 and TRBJ2-1, with 8 bases aligning to TRBD1. The germline V gene encodes CDR1 MDHEN and CDR2 SYDVKM. The CDR3 spans 17 residues. V was clipped by 4 bases and J by 7 bases; unmatched bases: 15.